This T cell receptor beta chain was captured in a study of identifying expanded T cells in peripheral blood. General observations from the study: Approximately two-week clone count variance significantly increased as total template count grew. Over around two and four weeks, about 15 and 19 clones changed, versus 1.2 between replicates.

The data were produced by immunoSEQ multiplex PCR, yet TCRdb's version contains in-frame clones alone and is incomplete. This sample has about 130,000 clones, with roughly 90% found just once. With respect to this clone: Its antigen is not identified.

V lost 6 bases and J lost 4; bases outside the gene matches: 7. The CDR3 is made up of 14 amino acids. Looked up from germline, CDR1 is MNHNY and CDR2 is SVGAGI (reference sequence). This chain uses TRBV6-6 with TRBJ2-7; 9 nucleotides match TRBD1. Sequencing was done on a sample of blood. The source is a person aged 18-70 years in good health. CDR3 amino acids: CASRGTGFVYEQYF. The CDR3 nucleotides read TGTGCCAGCAGGGGGACAGGGTTCGTATACGAGCAGTACTTC.